Below are 25 T cell receptor beta chains sequenced from a single sample in a study of blood T cells in healthy people across ages. The use of a sample-barcoded 5' primer and a J-beta primer mix characterized a second PCR of about 7 to 12 cycles. TCRdb re-derived calls from the 5' RACE reads in MiXCR, one entry per CDR3 protein. The sample has 550,000 to 650,000 distinct CDR3 sequences; around 27% are singletons. This same sample was also taken into another study, of T cells of mothers and their children.

Specimen: blood. These receptors all stem from a boy aged 2 to 10 in good health.

This clonotype has more than one count but fewer than ten. This chain uses TRBV20-1 with TRBJ1-4; maybe TRBD1 (5 bases). The V gene's germline CDR1 is DFQATT and CDR2 SNEGSKA (reference sequence). The CDR3 contains 14 residues. Deletions cut 5 bases from V and 0 bases from J, with 10 bases between. The CDR3 nucleotides are TGCAGTGCTCTAGAGACAGCAACTAATGAAAAACTGTTTTTT. Its protein product is CSALETATNEKLFF.

Ten or more counts support this clonotype. The chain combines TRBV10-2 with TRBJ1-1; 9 bases are a match to TRBD1. Germline V gene sequence: CDR1 WSHSY, CDR2 SAAADI. Trimming cost V 6 bases and J 3 bases; bases outside gene matches: 14. CDR3 length: 17 residues. In nucleotides, the CDR3 is TGCGCCAGCAGCCCGGGACAGGGAATTTTGTGGTACACTGAAGCTTTCTTT. It specifies CASSPGQGILWYTEAFF.

This clonotype was found a few times. The rearrangement uses TRBV7-9 and TRBJ2-5, with D hard to call. The CDR3 contains 12 residues. Germline values: CDR1 SEHNR, CDR2 FQNEAQ (reference sequence). V lost 5 bases and J 4 bases, leaving 8 bases between the germline ends. The CDR3, as DNA: TGTGCCAGCAGCCCCGCGGCAGAGACCCAGTACTTC. Its translation is CASSPAAETQYF.

This sequence joins TRBV19 and TRBJ2-6; D is perhaps TRBD2 (5 bases). Germline V gene lookup returns CDR1 LNHDA and CDR2 SQIVND (reference sequence). CDR3 size: 18 residues. V lost 7 bases and J 0 bases, leaving 19 bases between the germline ends. This chain's CDR3 is CASMADGRVFSGANVLTF. CDR3 nucleotides: TGTGCCAGTATGGCGGACGGGCGGGTTTTCTCTGGGGCCAACGTCCTGACTTTC.

The chain is built from TRBV6-6 and TRBJ2-7, with D possibly TRBD2 on 6 matching bases. The germline V gene has CDR1 MNHNY and CDR2 SVGAGI (reference sequence). The CDR3 is 12 amino acids. With 7 bases removed from V and 6 bases from J, the gap between germline ends came to 13 bases. CDR3 in amino acids: CASKSLACEQYF. The DNA of the CDR3 is TGTGCCAGCAAGTCACTAGCTTGCGAGCAGTACTTC.

This clonotype was seen only a few times. V and J are TRBV10-3 and TRBJ2-1; D might be TRBD2 (6 bases). The CDR3 contains 14 residues. CDR1 is ENHRY, CDR2 SYGVKD, per germline. The V and J ends lost 4 bases and 8 bases respectively, with 15 bases between them. The CDR3 spells CAISGTIRRDEQFF. The CDR3 DNA reads TGTGCCATCAGTGGGACTATACGCCGGGATGAGCAGTTCTTC.

This clonotype occurred a few times. The chain couples TRBV2 to TRBJ2-1; 7 bases fit TRBD2. V trimming: 6 bases; J trimming: 0 bases; junction bases outside the gene matches: 8. There are 16 residues in the CDR3. Germline assignment: CDR1 SNHLY and CDR2 FYNNEI. Here the CDR3 reads CASRKEAGFSYNEQFF. The CDR3 coding sequence is TGTGCCAGCAGAAAAGAAGCGGGGTTCTCCTACAATGAGCAGTTCTTC.

V usage is TRBV27 and J usage is TRBJ1-2; a weak D match, TRBD1 (5 bases). Germline CDR1 is MNHEY and CDR2 is SMNVEV (reference sequence). Trimming stripped 2 bases from V and 7 bases from J, with 14 bases between. This CDR3 is built from 14 residues. CDR3 sequence: CASSLLQGQGGYTF. As DNA, the CDR3 is TGTGCCAGCAGTTTACTGCAGGGTCAGGGTGGCTACACCTTC.

This clonotype was observed a handful of times. This sequence joins TRBV5-1 and TRBJ2-2; TRBD1 aligns across 9 bases. V shed 5 bases and J 1 base; nucleotides not matched to a gene: 9. From germline, CDR1 is SGHRS and CDR2 YFSETQ. The CDR3 runs 17 residues. The CDR3, as DNA: TGCGCCAGCAGTTTTCCCTCGGGACAGGGGAACACCGGGGAGCTGTTTTTT. Translation: CASSFPSGQGNTGELFF.

This clonotype was picked up many times. The chain joins TRBV5-1 to TRBJ2-1; D uncertain. The CDR3 length is 13 residues. Germline values: CDR1 SGHRS, CDR2 YFSETQ. The germline V and J ends were trimmed by 4 bases and 0 bases, with 5 bases remaining between them. CDR3 coding DNA: TGCGCCAGCAGCGGAAGCTCCTACAATGAGCAGTTCTTC. Translating gives CASSGSSYNEQFF.

This clonotype has more than one count but fewer than ten. The chain employs TRBV29-1 and TRBJ2-7; 9 bases line up with TRBD1. The V segment lost 4 bases and the J segment 1 base; nucleotides outside the gene matches: 2. The CDR3 contains 13 residues. Germline CDR1 is SQVTM and CDR2 is ANQGSEA. The CDR3 region is CSVAGTGSYEQYF. The CDR3 DNA reads as TGCAGCGTTGCGGGGACAGGGTCCTACGAGCAGTACTTC.

Regarding this clonotype: One end of the junction does not line up with germline, which may come from a read error. This chain joins TRBV20-1 and TRBJ1-5, with a weak D call TRBD1 (6 bases). This CDR3 has 17 residues. CDR1 is DFQATT, CDR2 SNEGSKA, per germline (reference sequence). This CDR3 is CGARAPGKGESNQPQHF. CDR3 in DNA: TGCGGTGCTAGAGCCCCAGGGAAGGGGGAGAGCAATCAGCCCCAGCATTTT.

V and J are TRBV6-5 and TRBJ2-5, with D possibly being TRBD2 (6 bases). The CDR3 is 14 residues long. Germline V gene data show CDR1 as MNHEY and CDR2 as SVGAGI. The germline V and J ends were trimmed by 2 bases and 2 bases, with 9 bases remaining between them. The CDR3 nucleotides are TGTGCCAGCAGTTACGTCCGGGGGCAAGAGACCCAGTACTTC. The encoded protein is CASSYVRGQETQYF.

The chain is built from TRBV7-9 and TRBJ2-5; D ambiguous. The last part of the DNA fits TRBJ2-7 better; the J call may be wrong. This CDR3 is 14 amino acids long. CDR1 and CDR2 from the germline V gene are SEHNR and FQNEAQ (reference sequence). The CDR3 here is CASSLPGFSYEQYF. CDR3 sequence (DNA): TGTGCCAGCAGCTTACCCGGGTTTTCCTACGAGCAGTACTTC.

The J gene is TRBJ2-3, the V gene TRBV19; D ambiguous. Looked up from germline, CDR1 is LNHDA and CDR2 is SQIVND (reference sequence). Deletions cut 2 bases from V and 4 bases from J, with 10 bases between. This CDR3 has 14 amino acids. This CDR3 is CASSILEYPDTQYF. DNA for the CDR3: TGTGCCAGTAGTATATTGGAGTATCCAGATACGCAGTATTTT.

J is TRBJ2-2 and V is TRBV12-3 or TRBV12-4, with 9 bases that match TRBD2. Unmatched junction bases numbered 6, after V lost 6 bases and J lost 4 bases. There are 15 residues in the CDR3. CDR3 region: CASSELAGLTGELFF. CDR3 bases: TGTGCCAGCAGCGAACTAGCGGGTCTCACCGGGGAGCTGTTTTTT.

This clonotype was observed a handful of times. The chain joins TRBV20-1 to TRBJ2-1, with D perhaps TRBD1 (6 bases). CDR1 and CDR2 (germline): DFQATT, SNEGSKA (reference sequence). Deletions cut 4 bases from V and 0 bases from J, with 13 bases between. This CDR3 has 15 residues. The CDR3 DNA reads as TGCAGTGCTATTGGGGGCGATACCTCCTACAATGAGCAGTTCTTC. Its translation is CSAIGGDTSYNEQFF.

V and J are TRBV20-1 and TRBJ2-5, with D perhaps matching TRBD1 or TRBD2 (6 bases each). Trimming stripped 6 bases from V and 4 bases from J, with 15 bases between. The CDR3 covers 13 residues. Germline V gene lookup returns CDR1 DFQATT and CDR2 SNEGSKA (reference sequence). CDR3 protein: CSARGGGPETQYF. In nucleotides, the CDR3 is TGCAGTGCCCGGGGTGGGGGGCCAGAGACCCAGTACTTC.

This clonotype occurred a few times. This chain connects TRBV9 to TRBJ2-1, with a tentative D call TRBD1 (5 bases). The closer fit of TRBJ2-5 to the DNA end suggests the J call may be wrong. The CDR3 has 14 residues. Germline lookup yields CDR1 SGDLS and CDR2 YYNGEE. CDR3 amino acids: CASSDGHQQETQYF. CDR3 nucleotides: TGTGCCAGCAGCGACGGACACCAACAAGAGACCCAGTACTTC.

This clonotype appeared a few times. The V gene is TRBV20-1, the J gene TRBJ1-1, with D hard to call. The CDR3 runs to 12 residues. Germline CDR1 DFQATT, CDR2 SNEGSKA (reference sequence). Deletions cut 6 bases from V and 3 bases from J, with 11 bases between. CDR3 amino acids: CSAQFGDTEAFF. DNA of the CDR3: TGCAGTGCCCAATTCGGGGACACTGAAGCTTTCTTT.

The V gene is TRBV5-1, the J gene TRBJ1-4; the match to TRBD1 covers 12 bases. V was clipped by 4 bases and J by 8 bases; unmatched bases: 9. Germline CDR1 SGHRS, CDR2 YFSETQ. This CDR3 has 16 amino acids. The DNA of the CDR3 is TGCGCCAGCAGCGGGGGACAGGGGGCGAAAGAAGAAAAACTGTTTTTT. This sequence encodes CASSGGQGAKEEKLFF.

V gene TRBV12-3 or TRBV12-4 combines with J gene TRBJ2-5; D is possibly TRBD1 or TRBD2 (6 bases each). The CDR3 loop spans 16 amino acids. V was shortened by 3 bases and J by 0 bases, with 14 bases between the two germline ends. The CDR3 reads CASSFLLGGYQETQYF. CDR3 coding DNA: TGTGCCAGCAGTTTTTTATTAGGGGGGTACCAAGAGACCCAGTACTTC.

This clonotype has only a few counts. The J gene is TRBJ1-2, the V gene TRBV10-3; no clear D gene. With 4 bases removed from V and 5 bases from J, the gap between germline ends came to 17 bases. The CDR3 runs 15 residues. Germline-derived CDR1 and CDR2 are ENHRY and SYGVKD. The DNA of the CDR3 is TGTGCCATCAGTGCCGGGAACCCCCTTGAATATGGCTACACCTTC. Encoded protein: CAISAGNPLEYGYTF.

The J gene is TRBJ2-5, the V gene TRBV5-1; TRBD1 is a possible D gene (7 bases). The CDR3 totals 14 residues. Looked up from germline, CDR1 is SGHRS and CDR2 is YFSETQ. Trimming left V 0 bases short and J 3 bases short, with 9 bases between. The CDR3 nucleotides read TGCGCCAGCAGCTTGGGCGGGACAGAAGAGACCCAGTACTTC. This codes for CASSLGGTEETQYF. Complete variable domain (other parts from reference TRBV5-1 and TRBJ2-5): KAGVTQTPRYLIKTRGQQVTLSCSPISGHRSVSWYQQTPGQGLQFLFEYFSETQRNKGNFPGRFSGRQFSNSRSEMNVSTLELGDSALYLCASSLGGTEETQYFGPGTRLLVL.

This clonotype was counted only a few times. The junction departs from the called germline gene at one end, perhaps through a read error. The J gene is TRBJ1-1, the V gene TRBV6-6, with unresolved D. CDR3 length equals 12 residues. CDR1 and CDR2 from the germline V gene are MNHNY and SVGAGI (reference sequence). The CDR3 loop is CASSYTGGLASF. CDR3 DNA sequence: TGTGCCAGCAGTTACACGGGAGGGTTGGCTTCCTTT.